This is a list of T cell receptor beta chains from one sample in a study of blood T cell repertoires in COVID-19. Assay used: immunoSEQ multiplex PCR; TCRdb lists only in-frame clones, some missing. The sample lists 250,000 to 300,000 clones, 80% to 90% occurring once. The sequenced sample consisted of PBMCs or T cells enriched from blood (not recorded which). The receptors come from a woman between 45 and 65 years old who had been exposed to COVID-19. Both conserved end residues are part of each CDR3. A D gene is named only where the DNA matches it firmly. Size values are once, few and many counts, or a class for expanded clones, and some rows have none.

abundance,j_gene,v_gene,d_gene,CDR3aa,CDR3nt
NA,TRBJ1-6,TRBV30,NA,CAWRGRRSSYNSPLHF,TGTGCCTGGAGGGGGAGACGAAGCTCCTATAATTCACCCCTCCACTTT
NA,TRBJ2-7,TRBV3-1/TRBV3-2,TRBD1,CASSQRGTGRGEQYF,TGTGCCAGCAGCCAGAGGGGGACAGGGCGCGGGGAGCAGTACTTC
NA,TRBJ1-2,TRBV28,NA,CASTANYGYTF,TGTGCCAGCACCGCGAACTATGGCTACACCTTC
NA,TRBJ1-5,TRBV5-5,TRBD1,CASSLTGVSNQPQHF,TGTGCCAGCAGCCTGACAGGGGTTAGCAATCAGCCCCAGCATTTT
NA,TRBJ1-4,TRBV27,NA,CASSLSGRGSEKLFF,TGTGCCAGCAGTTTATCGGGCAGGGGCAGTGAAAAACTGTTTTTT
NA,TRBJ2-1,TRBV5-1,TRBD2,CASSLGLAGNNEQFF,TGCGCCAGCAGCTTGGGTCTAGCGGGGAACAATGAGCAGTTCTTC
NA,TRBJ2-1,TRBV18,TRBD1,CASSPGQDNEQFF,TGTGCCAGCTCACCCGGACAGGACAATGAGCAGTTCTTC
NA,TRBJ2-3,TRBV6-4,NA,CASSDGAATDTQYF,TGTGCCAGCAGTGACGGGGCAGCCACAGATACGCAGTATTTT
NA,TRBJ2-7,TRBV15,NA,CATSRDNPGYEQYF,TGTGCCACCAGCAGAGACAACCCAGGCTACGAGCAGTACTTC
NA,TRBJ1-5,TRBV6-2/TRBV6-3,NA,CASSYLEDRPQHF,TGTGCCAGCAGTTACCTGGAGGATAGGCCCCAGCATTTT
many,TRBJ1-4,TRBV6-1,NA,CASSEDIRSEKLFF,TGTGCCAGCAGTGAGGACATTCGCAGCGAAAAACTGTTTTTT
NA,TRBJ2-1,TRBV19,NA,CASSIAGNDNEQFF,TGTGCCAGTAGTATAGCGGGGAATGACAATGAGCAGTTCTTC
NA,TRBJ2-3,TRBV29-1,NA,CSETRGAGDTQYF,TGCAGCGAAACCCGGGGGGCCGGGGATACGCAGTATTTT
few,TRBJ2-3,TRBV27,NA,CASSPSGTLSTDTQYF,TGTGCCAGCAGTCCTTCCGGGACTCTAAGCACAGATACGCAGTATTTT
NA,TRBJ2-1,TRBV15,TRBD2,CATRVTSGGFNEQFF,TGTGCCACCAGGGTAACTAGCGGGGGATTCAATGAGCAGTTCTTC
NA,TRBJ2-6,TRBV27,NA,CASSRSTVPTSGANVLTF,TGTGCCAGCAGTCGCTCGACAGTCCCAACCTCTGGGGCCAACGTCCTGACTTTC
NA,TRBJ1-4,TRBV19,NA,CASSISSGASEKLFF,TGTGCCAGTAGTATTAGCAGTGGGGCATCTGAAAAACTGTTTTTT
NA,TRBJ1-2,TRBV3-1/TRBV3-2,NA,CASSSLRRDYGYTF,TGTGCCAGCTCCTCCCTCCGGAGGGACTATGGCTACACCTTC
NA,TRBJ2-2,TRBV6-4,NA,CASSDGETGELFF,TGTGCCAGCAGTGACGGAGAGACCGGGGAGCTGTTTTTT
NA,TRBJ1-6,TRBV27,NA,CASSFRGAESPLHF,TGTGCCAGCAGTTTCCGGGGGGCTGAATCACCCCTCCACTTT
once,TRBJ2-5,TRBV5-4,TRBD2,CASRAGLDEETQYF,TGTGCCAGCAGGGCCGGACTAGACGAAGAGACCCAGTACTTC
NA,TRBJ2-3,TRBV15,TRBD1,CATSSSGGWEDTQYF,TGTGCCACCAGCAGCTCAGGGGGCTGGGAAGATACGCAGTATTTT
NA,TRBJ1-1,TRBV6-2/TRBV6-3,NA,CASSYAENTEAFF,TGTGCCAGCAGTTACGCGGAGAACACTGAAGCTTTCTTT
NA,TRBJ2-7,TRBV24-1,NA,CATENTDPPYEQYF,TGTGCCACCGAAAATACAGACCCTCCCTACGAGCAGTACTTC
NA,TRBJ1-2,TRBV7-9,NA,CASSPEFDYTF,TGTGCCAGCAGCCCCGAGTTTGACTACACCTTC
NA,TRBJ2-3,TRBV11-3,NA,CASGAGGEDTQYF,TGTGCCAGCGGGGCCGGCGGGGAAGATACGCAGTATTTT
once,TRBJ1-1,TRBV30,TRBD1,CAWSARGLDTEAFF,TGTGCCTGGAGTGCCAGGGGGCTGGACACTGAAGCTTTCTTT
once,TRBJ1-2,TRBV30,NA,CAWMPFSGLGARGYTF,TGTGCCTGGATGCCCTTTTCGGGATTGGGGGCGCGAGGCTACACCTTC
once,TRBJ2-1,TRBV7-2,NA,CASSFGQLIYNEQFF,TGTGCCAGCAGCTTCGGACAACTGATCTACAATGAGCAGTTCTTC
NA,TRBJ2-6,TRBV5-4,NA,CASSPYSTGANVLTF,TGTGCCAGCAGCCCCTACAGTACCGGGGCCAACGTCCTGACTTTC
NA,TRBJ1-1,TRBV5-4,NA,CASSGTPGESAFF,TGTGCCAGCAGCGGAACACCAGGGGAGTCAGCTTTCTTT
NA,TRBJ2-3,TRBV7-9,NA,CASSRMAGDTQYF,TGTGCCAGCAGCCGAATGGCAGGAGATACGCAGTATTTT
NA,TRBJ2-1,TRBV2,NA,CAGGTAGGEQFF,TGTGCCGGAGGGACAGCCGGCGGTGAGCAGTTCTTC
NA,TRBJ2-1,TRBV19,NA,CASSMGTSSGNEQFF,TGTGCCAGTAGTATGGGAACTAGCAGTGGCAATGAGCAGTTCTTC
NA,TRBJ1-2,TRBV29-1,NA,CSAVIGGTGTRGYTF,TGCAGCGCTGTCATCGGGGGTACAGGAACGCGTGGCTACACCTTC
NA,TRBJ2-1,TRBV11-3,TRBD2,CASSLDLSGGANEQFF,TGTGCCAGCAGCTTAGATCTAAGCGGGGGGGCCAATGAGCAGTTCTTC
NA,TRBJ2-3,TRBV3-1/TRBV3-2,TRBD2,CASSQDYRTSGGTDTQYF,TGTGCCAGCAGCCAAGATTACAGGACTAGCGGGGGCACAGATACGCAGTATTTT
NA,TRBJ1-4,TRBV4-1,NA,CASSRTDRLTNEKLFF,TGCGCCAGCAGCCGAACCGACAGGCTAACTAATGAAAAACTGTTTTTT
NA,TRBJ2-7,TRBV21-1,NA,CASRKTGTYEQYF,TGTGCCAGCAGAAAGACGGGGACCTACGAGCAGTACTTC
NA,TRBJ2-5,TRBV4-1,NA,CASSQESRGSLGSTQYF,TGCGCCAGCAGCCAAGAGTCCCGGGGGTCTCTAGGTTCGACCCAGTACTTC
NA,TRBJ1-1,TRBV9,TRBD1,CASSRGQGAMSTEAFF,TGTGCCAGCAGCCGCGGACAGGGGGCGATGAGTACTGAAGCTTTCTTT
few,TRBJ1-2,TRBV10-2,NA,CASTRRGGGGYTF,TGCGCCAGCACTAGAAGGGGCGGAGGGGGCTACACCTTC
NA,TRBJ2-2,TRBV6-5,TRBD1,CASSYYRGRNTGELFF,TGTGCCAGCAGTTACTACAGGGGGCGCAACACCGGGGAGCTGTTTTTT
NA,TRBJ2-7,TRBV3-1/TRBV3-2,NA,CASSQGIGGPSYEQYF,TGTGCCAGCAGCCAAGGTATCGGGGGTCCCTCCTACGAGCAGTACTTC
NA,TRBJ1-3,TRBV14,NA,CASSQLLGGDRYGNTIYF,TGTGCCAGCAGCCAACTACTAGGAGGGGATCGGTACGGAAACACCATATATTTT
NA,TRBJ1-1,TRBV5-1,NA,CASSGATRTEAFF,TGCGCCAGCAGCGGGGCCACAAGAACTGAAGCTTTCTTT
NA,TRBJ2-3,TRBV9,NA,CASSRGEGGPTDTQYF,TGTGCCAGCAGTCGCGGGGAGGGGGGTCCCACAGATACGCAGTATTTT
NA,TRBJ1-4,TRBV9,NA,CASSERTATNEKLFF,TGTGCCAGCAGCGAAAGGACAGCAACTAATGAAAAACTGTTTTTT
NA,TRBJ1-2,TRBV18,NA,CASTVGGNYGYTF,TGTGCCAGCACCGTGGGGGGGAACTATGGCTACACCTTC
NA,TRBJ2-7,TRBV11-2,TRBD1,CASSRTGGGYEQYF,TGTGCCAGCAGCCGGACAGGTGGGGGCTACGAGCAGTACTTC
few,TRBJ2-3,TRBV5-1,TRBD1,CASSSGTGPVSTDTQYF,TGCGCCAGCAGCTCAGGGACAGGGCCCGTTAGCACAGATACGCAGTATTTT
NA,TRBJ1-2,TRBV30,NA,CAWTRGSLYGYTF,TGTGCCTGGACGCGGGGTAGCCTCTATGGCTACACCTTC
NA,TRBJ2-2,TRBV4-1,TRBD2,CASSLFGASGDFNTGELFF,TGCGCCAGCAGCCTTTTCGGGGCGAGCGGGGATTTTAACACCGGGGAGCTGTTTTTT
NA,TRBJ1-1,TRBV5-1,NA,CASSSIMNTEAFF,TGCGCCAGCAGCTCTATAATGAACACTGAAGCTTTCTTT